One sample yielded the 25 T cell receptor beta chains listed below, sequenced in a study of CD8 T cells in ankylosing spondylitis. Each CDR3 protein is one row after TCRdb ran MiXCR on the 5' RACE reads. The data show around 53,000 distinct CDR3 sequences, with less than 8.5% seen just once and over 6.5% held by the top ten. The sequenced sample consisted of blood, either unsorted or a sorted T cell fraction (not recorded which). The receptors derive from a female donor with ankylosing spondylitis or in good health (not recorded which).

This clonotype was seen many times. This chain links TRBV29-1 with TRBJ1-1, with D hard to call. This CDR3 has 12 residues. V was trimmed by 6 bases and J by 0 bases, leaving 8 bases between them. From germline, CDR1 is SQVTM and CDR2 ANQGSEA. CDR3 in amino acids: CSVGYLNTEAFF. CDR3 coding DNA: TGCAGCGTGGGATATCTGAACACTGAAGCTTTCTTT.

This clonotype was seen many times. A much larger clone lies one base from this, so it may be a read error. The rearrangement joins TRBV6-6 to TRBJ2-5; D ambiguous. V was trimmed by 6 bases and J by 2 bases, leaving 1 base between them. The CDR3 contains 10 residues. Germline V CDR1 and CDR2: MNHNY, SVGAGI (reference sequence). The CDR3 nucleotides read TGTGCCAGCAGACAAGAGACCCAGTACTTC. This gives the protein CASRQETQYF.

This clonotype was counted a few times. The chain is built from TRBV7-9 and TRBJ2-1; D gene uncertain. Trimming removed 3 bases from V and 7 bases from J, with 10 bases in between. The V gene's germline CDR1 is SEHNR and CDR2 FQNEAQ (reference sequence). This CDR3 contains 13 residues. The CDR3 sequence: CASSFPTKNEQFF. The CDR3 coding sequence is TGTGCCAGCAGCTTCCCTACCAAAAATGAGCAGTTCTTC.

There are many counts of this clonotype. The chain has TRBV12-3 or TRBV12-4 and TRBJ2-5, with TRBD1 as a possible D gene (6 bases). Trimming took 5 bases from V and 1 from J, leaving 8 bases between them. This CDR3 contains 13 residues. CDR3 coding DNA: TGTGCCAGCAGTAGGACAGTCCAAGAGACCCAGTACTTC. It codes for CASSRTVQETQYF.

This clonotype showed up many times. V gene TRBV20-1 combines with J gene TRBJ2-7; 8 bases match TRBD1. With 5 bases clipped from V and 0 bases from J, the junction kept 6 bases outside the gene matches. This CDR3 has 14 residues. Germline values: CDR1 DFQATT, CDR2 SNEGSKA (reference sequence). CDR3: CSAPRTGSSYEQYF. For the CDR3, the DNA is TGCAGTGCTCCTCGGACAGGGAGCTCCTACGAGCAGTACTTC.

The table lists this clonotype with many counts. The chain uses TRBV5-1 and TRBJ2-3; TRBD1 or TRBD2 may be the D gene (5 bases each). The CDR3 runs to 15 residues. Between the trimmed V and J ends, which lost 4 bases and 0 bases, there was a span of 12 bases. The germline CDR1 and CDR2 sequences are SGHRS and YFSETQ. CDR3 sequence reads: CASSEGRPSTDTQYF. The DNA of the CDR3 is TGCGCCAGCAGCGAGGGACGGCCTAGCACAGATACGCAGTATTTT. Together with reference TRBV5-1 and TRBJ2-3, the CDR3 gives the full variable domain: KAGVTQTPRYLIKTRGQQVTLSCSPISGHRSVSWYQQTPGQGLQFLFEYFSETQRNKGNFPGRFSGRQFSNSRSEMNVSTLELGDSALYLCASSEGRPSTDTQYFGPGTRLTVL.

This clonotype was observed at least ten times. The rearrangement links TRBV7-8 to TRBJ1-1; D gene uncertain. V lost 1 base and J lost 1, with 13 bases in between. CDR3 length equals 16 residues. Germline CDR1 reads SGHVS; CDR2 reads FQNEAQ. The CDR3 nucleotides read TGTGCCAGCAGCTTAGTCGGCGGGCAGAGGAACACTGAAGCTTTCTTT. Translation gives CASSLVGGQRNTEAFF. Full variable domain (outside the CDR3, taken from reference TRBV7-8 and TRBJ1-1): GAGVSQSPRYKVAKRGQDVALRCDPISGHVSLFWYQQALGQGPEFLTYFQNEAQLDKSGLPSDRFFAERPEGSVSTLKIQRTQQEDSAVYLCASSLVGGQRNTEAFFGQGTRLTVV.

The CDR3 DNA reads TGTGCCAGCGGCCCCGGGCTTAGCGGGGGTGTCGTTGAGCAGTTCTTC. Protein sequence: CASGPGLSGGVVEQFF. The V gene is TRBV4-2, the J gene TRBJ2-1; 9 bases agree with TRBD2. Germline V gene lookup returns CDR1 LGHNA and CDR2 YNFKEQ. V lost 8 bases, J lost 9 bases, and 17 bases stayed unmatched. The length of the CDR3 is 16 residues.

This clonotype has ten or more counts. The chain uses TRBV24-1 and TRBJ2-2; perhaps TRBD1 as D (6 bases). Germline V gene lookup returns CDR1 KGHDR and CDR2 SFDVKD. Deletions cut 0 bases from V and 4 bases from J, with 11 bases between. This CDR3 has 16 residues. The CDR3 DNA is TGTGCCACCAGTGATTTGAACAGGGCGGCCACCGGGGAGCTGTTTTTT. This translates into CATSDLNRAATGELFF.

This clonotype was seen at least ten times. This chain links TRBV6-6 with TRBJ1-1; D not resolved. The CDR3 has 13 amino acids. Germline V gene lookup returns CDR1 MNHNY and CDR2 SVGAGI (reference sequence). Deletions cut 4 bases from V and 7 bases from J, with 13 bases between. Written as DNA, the CDR3 is TGTGCCAGCAGTTCCGATCCGTGGGGTGAAGCTTTCTTT. It encodes CASSSDPWGEAFF.

The rearrangement links TRBV12-3 or TRBV12-4 to TRBJ1-1, with TRBD1 matching over 9 bases. V was pared by 4 bases and J by 11 bases, with 5 bases of the junction left unmatched. CDR3 size: 12 residues. The CDR3 DNA is TGTGCCAGCAGTTGGGGGGACAGGGTTGCTTTCTTT. Amino acids: CASSWGDRVAFF.

This clonotype was seen ten or more times. V gene TRBV5-1 combines with J gene TRBJ2-2; D unclear. Deletions cut 3 bases from V and 5 bases from J, with 14 bases between. CDR1 and CDR2 from the germline V gene are SGHRS and YFSETQ. The CDR3 has 15 residues. CDR3 region: CASSSHLDGTGELFF. CDR3 nucleotides: TGCGCCAGCAGCTCCCACCTGGACGGAACCGGGGAGCTGTTTTTT.

The V call is TRBV7-8, the J call TRBJ2-5; TRBD2 aligns across 7 bases. CDR3 size: 17 residues. Trimming at V came to 1 base and at J to 1 base, leaving 9 bases not matched to a gene. Germline V lookup: CDR1 SGHVS, CDR2 FQNEAQ. CDR3 nucleotides: TGTGCCAGCAGCTTAGTTTGGGGACTATCTATCCAAGAGACCCAGTACTTC. Protein product: CASSLVWGLSIQETQYF.

At least ten counts were recorded for this clonotype. J is TRBJ2-1 and V is TRBV10-3, with TRBD2 identical over 7 bases. The junction had 10 bases not matched to a gene; V was cut back by 10 bases and J by 1 base. This CDR3 spans 15 amino acids. Per germline, CDR1 ENHRY and CDR2 SYGVKD. CDR3 loop: CATGVPGGSYNEQFF. For the CDR3, the DNA is TGTGCCACCGGCGTTCCGGGGGGATCCTACAATGAGCAGTTCTTC.

This clonotype came up many times. This sequence joins TRBV5-1 and TRBJ2-1; TRBD2 matches 7 bases. V lost 4 bases to trimming and J lost 3 bases; unmatched junction nucleotides: 10. Per germline, CDR1 SGHRS and CDR2 YFSETQ. This CDR3 comprises 16 residues. Here the CDR3 DNA reads TGCGCCAGCAGCGTGGGAGGGACCACCCTCTACAATGAGCAGTTCTTC. Its protein is CASSVGGTTLYNEQFF.

The rearrangement uses TRBV6-6 and TRBJ2-7, with D perhaps TRBD1 (6 bases). V was clipped by 5 bases and J by 5 bases, with 10 bases between them. Per the germline V gene, CDR1 is MNHNY and CDR2 is SVGAGI (reference sequence). The CDR3 contains 12 residues. The CDR3 DNA reads as TGTGCCAGCAGTCAACAGGGTAACGAGCAGTACTTC. Amino acid sequence: CASSQQGNEQYF.

In this sample, this clonotype turned up many times. The chain employs TRBV10-3 and TRBJ2-1; perhaps TRBD1 as D (5 bases). Trimming pared 6 bases from V and 0 bases from J, leaving 15 bases between. The germline V gene encodes CDR1 ENHRY and CDR2 SYGVKD. The CDR3 has 16 residues. The CDR3 region has the DNA TGTGCCATCAGCAGACAGTCAAGCGACTCCTACAATGAGCAGTTCTTC. Residues: CAISRQSSDSYNEQFF.

This clonotype was observed a handful of times. The CDR3 reads CASSFGRSNTEAFF. CDR3 DNA: TGTGCCAGCAGCTTCGGCCGGTCGAACACTGAAGCTTTCTTT. The gene calls are TRBV7-2 and TRBJ1-1; D ambiguous. Trimming removed 3 bases from V and 1 base from J, with 9 bases in between. Germline loops: CDR1 SGHTA, CDR2 FQGNSA. CDR3 length: 14 amino acids.

The genes are TRBV20-1 and TRBJ2-5, with TRBD1 identical over 7 bases. The CDR3 is 14 residues long. The germline gives CDR1 DFQATT, CDR2 SNEGSKA (reference sequence). Trimming cost V 4 bases and J 5 bases; bases outside gene matches: 10. The CDR3 region has the DNA TGCAGTGCTACGATCCCTGACAGGGAGGAGACCCAGTACTTC. Translation gives CSATIPDREETQYF.

This clonotype was counted between two and nine times. The V gene is TRBV7-9, the J gene TRBJ1-2; D not resolved. CDR1 is SEHNR and CDR2 is FQNEAQ in the germline V gene (reference sequence). V lost 1 base, J lost 4 bases, and 13 bases lay in between. The CDR3 is 15 amino acids. The CDR3: CASSLESGESYGYTF. Written as DNA, the CDR3 is TGTGCCAGCAGCTTAGAGAGTGGGGAGTCCTATGGCTACACCTTC.

This clonotype was counted ten times or more. The chain has TRBV12-3 or TRBV12-4 and TRBJ2-3, with 10 nucleotides matching TRBD2. CDR3 size: 15 residues. The junction had 7 bases not matched to a gene; V was cut back by 6 bases and J by 4 bases. The CDR3 sequence: CASSLSGGGADTQYF. DNA of the CDR3: TGTGCCAGCAGCCTCAGCGGGGGGGGGGCAGATACGCAGTATTTT.

This clonotype appeared once. The chain has TRBV7-2 and TRBJ1-2; no definite D call. CDR3 length: 15 amino acids. Germline-derived CDR1 and CDR2 are SGHTA and FQGNSA. The V gene lost 1 base and the J gene lost 0 bases, with 9 bases spanning the gap. The CDR3 nucleotides are TGTGCCAGCAGCTTAGTGAGACCAGCTAACTATGGCTACACCTTC. As protein: CASSLVRPANYGYTF.

The chain is built from TRBV24-1 and TRBJ2-5, with D perhaps matching TRBD1 (6 bases). CDR1 KGHDR and CDR2 SFDVKD come from the germline V gene. The CDR3 totals 17 residues. With 1 base removed from V and 0 bases from J, the gap between germline ends came to 14 bases. Written as DNA, the CDR3 is TGTGCCACCAGTGATTTTCAGGGGCCTAGGTACCAAGAGACCCAGTACTTC. Translated: CATSDFQGPRYQETQYF.

This clonotype was counted many times. The chain carries TRBV5-1 and TRBJ2-2; 12 nucleotides line up with TRBD2. Losses at the gene ends were 6 bases for V and 3 bases for J; bases not matched to a gene: 12. The germline V gene encodes CDR1 SGHRS and CDR2 YFSETQ. This CDR3 region has 18 residues. CDR3 DNA: TGCGCCAGCAACCCCCAGCTAGCGGGGGGGGTTGACACCGGGGAGCTGTTTTTT. As protein: CASNPQLAGGVDTGELFF.

The V and J genes are TRBV20-1 and TRBJ1-1, with D unclear. The V and J ends lost 4 bases and 1 base respectively, with 4 bases between them. From germline, CDR1 is DFQATT and CDR2 SNEGSKA (reference sequence). This CDR3 spans 11 amino acids. CDR3 coding DNA: TGCAGTGCTACCGAGAACACTGAAGCTTTCTTT. Amino acid sequence: CSATENTEAFF.